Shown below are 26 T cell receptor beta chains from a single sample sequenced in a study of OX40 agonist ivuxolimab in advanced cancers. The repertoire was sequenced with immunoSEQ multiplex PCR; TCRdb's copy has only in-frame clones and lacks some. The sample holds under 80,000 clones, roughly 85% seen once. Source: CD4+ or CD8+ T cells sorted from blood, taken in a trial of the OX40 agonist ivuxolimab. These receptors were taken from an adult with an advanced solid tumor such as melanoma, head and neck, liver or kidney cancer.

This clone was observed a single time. Here the CDR3 reads CASRRQDLSYEQYF. In DNA, the CDR3 is TGTGCCAGCCGGAGACAGGACCTCTCCTACGAGCAGTACTTC. The genes are TRBV6-1 and TRBJ2-7, with D possibly being TRBD1 (6 bases). The CDR3 length is 14 residues. Trimming removed 8 bases from V and 0 bases from J, with 14 bases in between. Germline values: CDR1 MNHNS, CDR2 SASEGT.

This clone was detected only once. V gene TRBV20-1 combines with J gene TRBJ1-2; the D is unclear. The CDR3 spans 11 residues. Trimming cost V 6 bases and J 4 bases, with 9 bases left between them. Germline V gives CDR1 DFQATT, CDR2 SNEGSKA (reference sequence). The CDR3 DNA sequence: TGCAGTGCCCCATACAGCTATGGCTACACCTTC. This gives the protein CSAPYSYGYTF.

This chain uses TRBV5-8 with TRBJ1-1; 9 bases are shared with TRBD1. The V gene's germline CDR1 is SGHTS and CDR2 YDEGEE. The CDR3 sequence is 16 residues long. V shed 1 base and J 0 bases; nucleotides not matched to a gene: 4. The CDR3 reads CASSLTGGRLNTEAFF. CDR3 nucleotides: TGTGCCAGCAGCTTGACAGGGGGCCGGTTGAACACTGAAGCTTTCTTT.

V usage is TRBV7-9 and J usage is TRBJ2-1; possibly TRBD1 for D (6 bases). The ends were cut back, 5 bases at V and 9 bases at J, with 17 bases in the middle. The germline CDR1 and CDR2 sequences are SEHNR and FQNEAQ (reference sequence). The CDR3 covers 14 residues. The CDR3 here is CASSDNARGGEQFF. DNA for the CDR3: TGTGCCAGCAGCGACAATGCCCGAGGGGGTGAGCAGTTCTTC. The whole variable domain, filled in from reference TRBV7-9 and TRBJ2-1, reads DTGVSQNPRHKITKRGQNVTFRCDPISEHNRLYWYRQTLGQGPEFLTYFQNEAQLEKSRLLSDRFSAERPKGSFSTLEIQRTEQGDSAMYLCASSDNARGGEQFFGPGTRLTVL.

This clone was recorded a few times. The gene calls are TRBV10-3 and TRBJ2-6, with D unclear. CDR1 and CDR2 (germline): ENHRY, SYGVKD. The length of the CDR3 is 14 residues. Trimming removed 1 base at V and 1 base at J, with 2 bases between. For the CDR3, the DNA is TGTGCCATCAGTGAGTATTCTGGGGCCAACGTCCTGACTTTC. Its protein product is CAISEYSGANVLTF.

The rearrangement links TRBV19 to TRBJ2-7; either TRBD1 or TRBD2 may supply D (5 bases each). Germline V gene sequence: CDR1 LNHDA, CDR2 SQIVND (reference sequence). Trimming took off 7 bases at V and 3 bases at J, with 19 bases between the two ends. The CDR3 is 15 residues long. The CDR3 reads CASMGTRLGDYEQYF. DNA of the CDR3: TGTGCCAGTATGGGGACGAGGTTAGGTGACTACGAGCAGTACTTC.

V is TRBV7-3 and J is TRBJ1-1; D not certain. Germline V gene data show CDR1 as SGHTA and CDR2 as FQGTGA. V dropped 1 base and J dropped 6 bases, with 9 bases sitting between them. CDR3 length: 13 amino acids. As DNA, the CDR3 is TGTGCCAGCAGCTTAAGGGGAAGAGCTGAAGCTTTCTTT. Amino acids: CASSLRGRAEAFF.

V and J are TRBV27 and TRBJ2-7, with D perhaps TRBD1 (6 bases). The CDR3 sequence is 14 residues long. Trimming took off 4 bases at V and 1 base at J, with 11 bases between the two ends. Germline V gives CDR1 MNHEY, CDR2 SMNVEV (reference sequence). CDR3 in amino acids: CASSYRDTSYEQYF. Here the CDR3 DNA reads TGTGCCAGCAGTTACCGGGACACTTCCTACGAGCAGTACTTC.

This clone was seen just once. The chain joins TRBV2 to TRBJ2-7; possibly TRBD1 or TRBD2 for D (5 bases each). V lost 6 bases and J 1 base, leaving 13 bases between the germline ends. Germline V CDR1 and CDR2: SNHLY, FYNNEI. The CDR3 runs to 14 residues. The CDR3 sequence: CASRTGTASYEQYF. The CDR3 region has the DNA TGTGCCAGCAGGACCGGGACGGCTTCCTACGAGCAGTACTTC. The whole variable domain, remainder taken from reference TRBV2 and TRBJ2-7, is EPEVTQTPSHQVTQMGQEVILRCVPISNHLYFYWYRQILGQKVEFLVSFYNNEISEKSEIFDDQFSVERPDGSNFTLKIRSTKLEDSAMYFCASRTGTASYEQYFGPGTRLTVT.

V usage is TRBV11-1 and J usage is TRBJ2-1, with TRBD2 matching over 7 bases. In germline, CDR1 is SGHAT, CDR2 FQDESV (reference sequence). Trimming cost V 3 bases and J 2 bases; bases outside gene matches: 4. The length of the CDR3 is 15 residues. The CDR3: CASSFTGGAYNEQFF. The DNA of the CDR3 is TGTGCCAGCAGCTTTACGGGAGGCGCCTACAATGAGCAGTTCTTC.

In nucleotides, the CDR3 is TGTGCCAGCATGACTATTGGGGCTAATGAAAAACTGTTTTTT. This encodes CASMTIGANEKLFF. The rearrangement uses TRBV2 and TRBJ1-4; no reliable D call. The CDR3 consists of 14 residues. Germline V gene data show CDR1 as SNHLY and CDR2 as FYNNEI. V was trimmed by 7 bases and J by 3 bases, leaving 12 bases between them.

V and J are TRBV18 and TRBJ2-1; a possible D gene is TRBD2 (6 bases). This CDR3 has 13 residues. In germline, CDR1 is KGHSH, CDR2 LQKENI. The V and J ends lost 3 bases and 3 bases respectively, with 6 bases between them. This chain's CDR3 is CASSPGGYNEQFF. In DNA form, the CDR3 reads TGTGCCAGCTCACCGGGGGGCTACAATGAGCAGTTCTTC.

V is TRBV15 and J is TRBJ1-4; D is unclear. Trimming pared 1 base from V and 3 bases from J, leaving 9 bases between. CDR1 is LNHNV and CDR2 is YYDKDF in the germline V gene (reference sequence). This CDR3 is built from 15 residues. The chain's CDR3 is CATSRGRQANEKLFF. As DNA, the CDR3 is TGTGCCACCAGCAGAGGTCGGCAAGCTAATGAAAAACTGTTTTTT.

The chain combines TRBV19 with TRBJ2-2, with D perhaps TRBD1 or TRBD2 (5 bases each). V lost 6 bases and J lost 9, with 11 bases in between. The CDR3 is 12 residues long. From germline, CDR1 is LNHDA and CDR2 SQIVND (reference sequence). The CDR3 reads CASRGTHRELFF. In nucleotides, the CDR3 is TGTGCCAGTAGGGGGACCCATAGGGAGCTGTTTTTT. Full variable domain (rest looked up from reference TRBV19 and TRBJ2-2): DGGITQSPKYLFRKEGQNVTLSCEQNLNHDAMYWYRQDPGQGLRLIYYSQIVNDFQKGDIAEGYSVSREKKESFPLTVTSAQKNPTAFYLCASRGTHRELFFGEGSRLTVL.

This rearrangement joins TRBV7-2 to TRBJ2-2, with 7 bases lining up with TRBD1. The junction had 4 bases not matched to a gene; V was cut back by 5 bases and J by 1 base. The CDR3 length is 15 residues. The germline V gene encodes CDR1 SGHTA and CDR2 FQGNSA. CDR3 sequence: CASSRGDRNTGELFF. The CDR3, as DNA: TGTGCCAGCAGCCGAGGGGACAGGAACACCGGGGAGCTGTTTTTT. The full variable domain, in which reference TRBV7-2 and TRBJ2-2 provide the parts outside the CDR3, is GAGVSQSPSNKVTEKGKDVELRCDPISGHTALYWYRQSLGQGLEFLIYFQGNSAPDKSGLPSDRFSAERTGGSVSTLTIQRTQQEDSAVYLCASSRGDRNTGELFFGEGSRLTVL.

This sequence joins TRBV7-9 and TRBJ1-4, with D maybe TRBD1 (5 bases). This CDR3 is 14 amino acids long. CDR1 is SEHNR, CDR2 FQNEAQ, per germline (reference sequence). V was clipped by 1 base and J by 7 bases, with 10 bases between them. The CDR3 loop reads CASSLEGVGEKLFF. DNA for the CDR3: TGTGCCAGCAGCTTAGAAGGGGTCGGTGAAAAACTGTTTTTT.

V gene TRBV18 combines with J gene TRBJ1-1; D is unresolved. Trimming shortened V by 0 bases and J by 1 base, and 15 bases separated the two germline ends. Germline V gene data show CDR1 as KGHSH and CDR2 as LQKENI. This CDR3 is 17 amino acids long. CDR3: CASSPPTSLSKNTEAFF. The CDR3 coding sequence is TGTGCCAGCTCACCACCGACCAGCTTATCTAAGAACACTGAAGCTTTCTTT. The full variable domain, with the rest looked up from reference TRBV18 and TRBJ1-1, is NAGVMQNPRHLVRRRGQEARLRCSPMKGHSHVYWYRQLPEEGLKFMVYLQKENIIDESGMPKERFSAEFPKEGPSILRIQQVVRGDSAAYFCASSPPTSLSKNTEAFFGQGTRLTVV.

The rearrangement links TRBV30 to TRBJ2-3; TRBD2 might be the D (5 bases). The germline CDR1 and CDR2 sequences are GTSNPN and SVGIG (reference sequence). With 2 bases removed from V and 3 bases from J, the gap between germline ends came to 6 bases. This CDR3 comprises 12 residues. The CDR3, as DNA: TGTGCCTGGAGTCGGGAAACAGATACGCAGTATTTT. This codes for CAWSRETDTQYF. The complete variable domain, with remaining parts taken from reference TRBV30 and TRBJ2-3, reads SQTIHQWPATLVQPVGSPLSLECTVEGTSNPNLYWYRQAAGRGLQLLFYSVGIGQISSEVPQNLSASRPQDRQFILSSKKLLLSDSGFYLCAWSRETDTQYFGPGTRLTVL.

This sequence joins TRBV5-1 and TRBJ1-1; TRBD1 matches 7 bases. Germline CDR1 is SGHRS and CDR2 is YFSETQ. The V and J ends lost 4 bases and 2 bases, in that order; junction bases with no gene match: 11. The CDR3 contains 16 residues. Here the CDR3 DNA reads TGCGCCAGCAGCCTAATCCCCGGGACAGCCAACACTGAAGCTTTCTTT. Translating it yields CASSLIPGTANTEAFF.

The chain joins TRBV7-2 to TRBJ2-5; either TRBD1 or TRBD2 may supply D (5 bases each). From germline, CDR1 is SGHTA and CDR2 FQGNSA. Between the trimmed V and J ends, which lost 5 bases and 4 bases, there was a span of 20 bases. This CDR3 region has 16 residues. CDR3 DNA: TGTGCCAGCAGCACCCGCCCGAGGGAAAGGGGAGAGACCCAGTACTTC. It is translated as CASSTRPRERGETQYF.

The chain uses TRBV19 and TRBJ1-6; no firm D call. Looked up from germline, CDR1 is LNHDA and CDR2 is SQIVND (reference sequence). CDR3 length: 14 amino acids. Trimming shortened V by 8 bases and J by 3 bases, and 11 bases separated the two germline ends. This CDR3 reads CASSPGLYNSPLHF. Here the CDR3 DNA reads TGTGCCAGTTCCCCTGGGCTCTATAATTCACCCCTCCACTTT.

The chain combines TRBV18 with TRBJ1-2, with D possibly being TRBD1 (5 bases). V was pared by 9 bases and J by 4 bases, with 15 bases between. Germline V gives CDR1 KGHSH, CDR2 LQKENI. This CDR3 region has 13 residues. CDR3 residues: CASAGRESYGYTF. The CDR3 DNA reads TGTGCCAGTGCAGGGCGGGAATCCTATGGCTACACCTTC. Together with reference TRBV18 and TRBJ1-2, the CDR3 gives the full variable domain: NAGVMQNPRHLVRRRGQEARLRCSPMKGHSHVYWYRQLPEEGLKFMVYLQKENIIDESGMPKERFSAEFPKEGPSILRIQQVVRGDSAAYFCASAGRESYGYTFGSGTRLTVV.

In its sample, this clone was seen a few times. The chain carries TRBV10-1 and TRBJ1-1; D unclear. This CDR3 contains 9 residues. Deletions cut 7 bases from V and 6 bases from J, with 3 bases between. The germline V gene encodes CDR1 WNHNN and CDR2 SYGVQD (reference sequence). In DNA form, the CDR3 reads TGCGCCAGCAACCCTGAAGCTTTCTTT. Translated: CASNPEAFF.

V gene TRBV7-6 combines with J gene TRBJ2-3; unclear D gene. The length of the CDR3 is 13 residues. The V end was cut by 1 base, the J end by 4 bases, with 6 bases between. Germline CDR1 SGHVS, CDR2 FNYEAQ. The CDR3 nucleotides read TGTGCCAGCAGCTTAGGAGAAGCAGATACGCAGTATTTT. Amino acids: CASSLGEADTQYF.

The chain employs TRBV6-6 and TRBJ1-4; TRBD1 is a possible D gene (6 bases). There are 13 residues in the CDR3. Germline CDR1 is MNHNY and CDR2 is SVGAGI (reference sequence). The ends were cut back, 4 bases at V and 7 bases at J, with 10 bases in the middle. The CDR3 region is CASSSGGSEKLFF. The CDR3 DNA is TGTGCCAGCAGTTCTGGGGGCAGTGAAAAACTGTTTTTT.

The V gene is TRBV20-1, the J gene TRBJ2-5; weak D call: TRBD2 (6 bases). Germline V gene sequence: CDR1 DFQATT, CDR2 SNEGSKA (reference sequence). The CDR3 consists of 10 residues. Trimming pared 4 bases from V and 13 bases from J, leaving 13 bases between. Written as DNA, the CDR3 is TGCAGTGCTATCGGACTAAGTTGGTACTTC. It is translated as CSAIGLSWYF.